The 5 T cell receptor beta chains in this list originate from one sample, sequenced in a study of T cells in Graves' hyperthyroidism and ophthalmopathy. TCR beta CDR3 sequences were amplified from RNA transcripts. TCR CDR3 underwent first-round RT-PCR with the HTBI primer set. A single record per CDR3 protein comes from TCRdb applying MiXCR to the multiplex PCR reads. This table has about 400,000 distinct CDR3 sequences, under 15% appearing once. Sequenced material: blood. The receptor set was obtained from a young woman with Graves' hyperthyroidism.

This clonotype has more than one count but fewer than ten. The rearrangement uses TRBV29-1 and TRBJ1-5; TRBD1 matches 8 bases. Trimming at V came to 7 bases and at J to 3 bases, leaving 8 bases not matched to a gene. The CDR3 sequence is 14 residues long. Germline CDR1 is SQVTM and CDR2 is ANQGSEA. The CDR3 protein is CSDQTGEDNQPQHF. The CDR3 nucleotides are TGCAGCGACCAGACAGGGGAGGACAATCAGCCCCAGCATTTT.

In regard to this clonotype: The junction departs from the called germline gene at one end, perhaps through a read error. The rearrangement uses TRBV6-1 and TRBJ2-4; D perhaps matches TRBD2 (6 bases). This CDR3 is built from 13 residues. From germline, CDR1 is MNHNS and CDR2 SASEGT. The CDR3 protein is CAGSETSYNIQYF. CDR3 sequence (DNA): TGTGCCGGCAGTGAAACTAGCTACAACATTCAGTACTTC.

The chain carries TRBV7-6 and TRBJ2-3; the D is unclear. The CDR3 covers 15 residues. The germline V gene has CDR1 SGHVS and CDR2 FNYEAQ. The V end was cut by 4 bases, the J end by 5 bases, with 16 bases between. The CDR3 protein is CASSSPPYGEDTQYF. The CDR3 bases are TGTGCCAGCAGCTCGCCTCCCTACGGAGAAGATACGCAGTATTTT.

This clonotype was counted between two and nine times. The rearrangement uses TRBV29-1 and TRBJ2-3; possible D gene TRBD1, 5 bases. CDR1 and CDR2 (germline): SQVTM, ANQGSEA. This CDR3 contains 13 residues. V lost 4 bases, J lost 4 bases, and 12 bases lay in between. CDR3 DNA sequence: TGCAGCGTTGTTAGGGGTGCTCCAGATACGCAGTATTTT. As protein: CSVVRGAPDTQYF.

V and J are TRBV4-1 and TRBJ2-1; 7 nucleotides line up with TRBD2. CDR3 length: 16 amino acids. J gave up 4 bases and V 3 bases, and 9 bases lay outside the gene matches. Germline V gene data show CDR1 as MGHRA and CDR2 as YSYEKL. The CDR3 protein is CASSQVSSGTYNEQFF. In DNA form, the CDR3 reads TGCGCCAGCAGCCAGGTTTCAAGCGGGACGTACAATGAGCAGTTCTTC.